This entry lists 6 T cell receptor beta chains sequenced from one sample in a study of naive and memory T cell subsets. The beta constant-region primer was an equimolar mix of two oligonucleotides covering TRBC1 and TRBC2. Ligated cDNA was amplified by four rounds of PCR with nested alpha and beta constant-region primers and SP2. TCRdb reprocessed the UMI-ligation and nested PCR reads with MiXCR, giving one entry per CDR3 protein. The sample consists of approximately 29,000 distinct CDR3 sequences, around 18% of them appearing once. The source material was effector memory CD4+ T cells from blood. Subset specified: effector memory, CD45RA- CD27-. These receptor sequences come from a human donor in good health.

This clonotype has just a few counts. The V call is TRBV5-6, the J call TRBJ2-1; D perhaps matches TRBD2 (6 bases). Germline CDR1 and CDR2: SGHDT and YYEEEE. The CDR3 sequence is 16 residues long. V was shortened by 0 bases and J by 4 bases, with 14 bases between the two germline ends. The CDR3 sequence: CASSLASALMYNEQFF. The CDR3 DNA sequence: TGTGCCAGCAGCTTGGCTAGCGCTTTAATGTACAATGAGCAGTTCTTC.

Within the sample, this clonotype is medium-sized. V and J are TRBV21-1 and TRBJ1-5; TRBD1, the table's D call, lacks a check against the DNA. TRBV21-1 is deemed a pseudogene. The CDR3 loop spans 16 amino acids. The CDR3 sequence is CASSKGDRDDNQPQHF. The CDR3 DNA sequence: TGTGCCAGCAGCAAAGGGGACAGAGATGACAATCAGCCCCAGCATTTT.

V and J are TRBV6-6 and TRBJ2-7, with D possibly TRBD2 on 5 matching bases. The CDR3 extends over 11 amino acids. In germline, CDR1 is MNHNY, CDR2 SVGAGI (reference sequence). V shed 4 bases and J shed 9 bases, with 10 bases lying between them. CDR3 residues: CASSLEGRQYF. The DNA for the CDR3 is TGTGCCAGCAGTTTAGAGGGTCGGCAGTACTTC.

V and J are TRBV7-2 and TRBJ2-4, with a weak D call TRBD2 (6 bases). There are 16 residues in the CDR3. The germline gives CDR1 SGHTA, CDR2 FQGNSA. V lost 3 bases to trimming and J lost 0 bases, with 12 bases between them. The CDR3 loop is CASSFLNSGAKNIQYF. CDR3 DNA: TGTGCCAGCAGCTTCCTCAATAGCGGAGCCAAAAACATTCAGTACTTC.

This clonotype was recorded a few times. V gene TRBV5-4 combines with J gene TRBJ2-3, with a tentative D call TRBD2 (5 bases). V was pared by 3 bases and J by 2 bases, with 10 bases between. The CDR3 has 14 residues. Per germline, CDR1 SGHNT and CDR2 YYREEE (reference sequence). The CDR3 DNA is TGTGCCAGCAGCTCCAGCGGATACACAGATACGCAGTATTTT. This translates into CASSSSGYTDTQYF.

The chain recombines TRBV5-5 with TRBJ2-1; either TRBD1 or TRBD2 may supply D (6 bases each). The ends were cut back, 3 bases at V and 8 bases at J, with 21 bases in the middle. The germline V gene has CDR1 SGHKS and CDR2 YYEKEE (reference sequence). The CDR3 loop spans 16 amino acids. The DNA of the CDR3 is TGTGCCAGCAGCTCTTTAGGGGGGTGGTCCAGGGATGAGCAGTTCTTC. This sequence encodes CASSSLGGWSRDEQFF. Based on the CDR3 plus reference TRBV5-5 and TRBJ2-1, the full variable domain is DAGVTQSPTHLIKTRGQQVTLRCSPISGHKSVSWYQQVLGQGPQFIFQYYEKEERGRGNFPDRFSARQFPNYSSELNVNALLLGDSALYLCASSSLGGWSRDEQFFGPGTRLTVL.